Listed below are T cell receptor beta chains from one sample, sequenced in a study of T cells in Graves' hyperthyroidism and ophthalmopathy. MiXCR was run by TCRdb on the multiplex PCR reads, yielding one entry per CDR3 protein. The sample has 380,000 or so distinct CDR3 sequences; roughly 14% are singletons. Sequencing was carried out using blood. The receptors originated from a woman aged 25 to 39 with Graves' hyperthyroidism. Each CDR3 is given with its conserved first and last residue. D genes are given only for firm matches. Where a row states a size, it is once, few, many or the class of an expanded clone; other rows omit it.

CDR3 length: 17; J gene: TRBJ2-3; D gene: TRBD1; V gene: TRBV12-3/TRBV12-4; clone size: many; CDR3 protein: CASRPTTGGLRADTQYF
CDR3 length: 13; J gene: TRBJ1-1; D gene: -; V gene: TRBV5-6; clone size: -; CDR3 protein: CASHGTLNTEAFF
CDR3 length: 14; J gene: TRBJ2-3; D gene: -; V gene: TRBV20-1; clone size: few; CDR3 protein: CSASSGQLTDTQYF
CDR3 length: 12; J gene: TRBJ2-7; D gene: -; V gene: TRBV7-9; clone size: many; CDR3 protein: CASSLGGSEQYF
CDR3 length: 12; J gene: TRBJ2-1; D gene: -; V gene: TRBV19; clone size: -; CDR3 protein: CASGTAGNEQFF
CDR3 length: 18; J gene: TRBJ2-7; D gene: TRBD2; V gene: TRBV10-3; clone size: few; CDR3 protein: CAISGGTSGGNYTYEQYF
CDR3 length: 16; J gene: TRBJ2-7; D gene: TRBD2; V gene: TRBV7-9; clone size: -; CDR3 protein: CASTPQREGFSYEQYF
CDR3 length: 11; J gene: TRBJ2-3; D gene: -; V gene: TRBV29-1; clone size: many; CDR3 protein: CSVEEQDTQYF
CDR3 length: 11; J gene: TRBJ1-2; D gene: -; V gene: TRBV6-1; clone size: few; CDR3 protein: CATLRDYGYTF
CDR3 length: 14; J gene: TRBJ2-5; D gene: -; V gene: TRBV5-1; clone size: once; CDR3 protein: CASRVPGGFETQYF
CDR3 length: 13; J gene: TRBJ1-5; D gene: -; V gene: TRBV12-3/TRBV12-4; clone size: many; CDR3 protein: CASREGQNQPQHF
CDR3 length: 14; J gene: TRBJ2-1; D gene: -; V gene: TRBV9; clone size: -; CDR3 protein: CASSVGPPVGEQFF
CDR3 length: 14; J gene: TRBJ1-5; D gene: -; V gene: TRBV30; clone size: -; CDR3 protein: CAWSVGPQNQPQHF
CDR3 length: 13; J gene: TRBJ2-5; D gene: -; V gene: TRBV28; clone size: many; CDR3 protein: CASSFAHLGTQYF
CDR3 length: 13; J gene: TRBJ2-5; D gene: -; V gene: TRBV20-1; clone size: few; CDR3 protein: CSAEGGVGETQYF
CDR3 length: 11; J gene: TRBJ1-5; D gene: -; V gene: TRBV20-1; clone size: -; CDR3 protein: CSASTLGAQHF
CDR3 length: 13; J gene: TRBJ2-7; D gene: -; V gene: TRBV12-3/TRBV12-4; clone size: few; CDR3 protein: CASSLGVMDEQYF
CDR3 length: 14; J gene: TRBJ1-1; D gene: -; V gene: TRBV30; clone size: few; CDR3 protein: CAWAPMGANTEAFF
CDR3 length: 15; J gene: TRBJ1-3; D gene: -; V gene: TRBV28; clone size: once; CDR3 protein: CANSFDTSSGNTIYF
CDR3 length: 13; J gene: TRBJ2-7; D gene: -; V gene: TRBV7-8; clone size: many; CDR3 protein: CASSPGQLFEQYF
CDR3 length: 18; J gene: TRBJ2-1; D gene: TRBD2; V gene: TRBV12-3/TRBV12-4; clone size: few; CDR3 protein: CASSAPGTSGRGYNEQFF
CDR3 length: 10; J gene: TRBJ1-1; D gene: -; V gene: TRBV20-1; clone size: -; CDR3 protein: CSAGSTEAFF
CDR3 length: 18; J gene: TRBJ1-2; D gene: -; V gene: TRBV27; clone size: -; CDR3 protein: CASSFGGQRLVHGNGYTF
CDR3 length: 11; J gene: TRBJ2-7; D gene: TRBD1; V gene: TRBV29-1; clone size: few; CDR3 protein: CSERQGYEQYF
CDR3 length: 11; J gene: TRBJ1-1; D gene: -; V gene: TRBV20-1; clone size: few; CDR3 protein: CSAPPQVEAFF
CDR3 length: 9; J gene: TRBJ1-1; D gene: -; V gene: TRBV10-1; clone size: -; CDR3 protein: CASPKGAFF
CDR3 length: 18; J gene: TRBJ2-6; D gene: -; V gene: TRBV27; clone size: few; CDR3 protein: CATPPRTGTYSGANVLTF
CDR3 length: 14; J gene: TRBJ2-1; D gene: TRBD1; V gene: TRBV29-1; clone size: few; CDR3 protein: CSVRDRGRLNEQFF
CDR3 length: 11; J gene: TRBJ2-7; D gene: -; V gene: TRBV11-2; clone size: many; CDR3 protein: CASSLDFEQYF
CDR3 length: 13; J gene: TRBJ2-7; D gene: -; V gene: TRBV18; clone size: few; CDR3 protein: CASSPDRSGDQYF
CDR3 length: 14; J gene: TRBJ2-7; D gene: TRBD2; V gene: TRBV20-1; clone size: many; CDR3 protein: CSALSGRAWGEQYF
CDR3 length: 16; J gene: TRBJ2-7; D gene: TRBD2; V gene: TRBV7-2; clone size: -; CDR3 protein: CASSLYPTMGGDEQYF
CDR3 length: 17; J gene: TRBJ2-3; D gene: -; V gene: TRBV14; clone size: many; CDR3 protein: CASSHAFGRTSTDTQYF
CDR3 length: 15; J gene: TRBJ2-7; D gene: -; V gene: TRBV11-2; clone size: many; CDR3 protein: CASSSTQDRTFEQYF
CDR3 length: 15; J gene: TRBJ1-5; D gene: -; V gene: TRBV20-1; clone size: -; CDR3 protein: CSARDPNRGNQPQHF
CDR3 length: 14; J gene: TRBJ2-1; D gene: -; V gene: TRBV25-1; clone size: -; CDR3 protein: CASSDKASGLKQFF
CDR3 length: 14; J gene: TRBJ2-7; D gene: TRBD2; V gene: TRBV3-1; clone size: many; CDR3 protein: CASSQLAGAREQYF